This entry is about one TCR beta chain. Only one count was recorded for this clonotype. It lacks a known antigen. Base qualities were left out, and no much larger clone turns up one base away. Including cysteine and phenylalanine, the CDR3 has 15 amino acids. Only the CDR3 region is kept as DNA, spanning 45 bases read in frame from base 1. Unmatched junction bases come to 8, with V trimmed by 3 bases and J by 7 bases. The data stem from a study of identical twins (dated by TCRdb to the mid-2010s). Study-level background: The study deep-sequenced TCR alpha and beta repertoires from monozygotic twins, unrelated adults of various ages and cord blood to test whether fetal clonotypes persist. To rule out contamination, the twin experiments were replicated at different times with different library preparation protocols.

The library was obtained by 5' RACE. TCRdb records Illumina HiSeq 2000 as the sequencer. A universal primer binding site was added through template switching, and the final cDNA carried a unique molecular identifier so that TCR cDNA molecules could be counted accurately. Specific primers in the conserved constant-segment region were used to synthesize first-strand cDNA for the TCR alpha and beta chains. To control for contamination, every cDNA library carried two barcodes: a SMART-Mk sample barcode plus Illumina barcodes. TruSeq adapter sequences and Illumina sample barcodes were added in two successive PCR steps. The Illumina HiSeq platform was used with custom primers to sequence TCR alpha and beta cDNA libraries. The paper's data handling went like this. MiGEC was used to process raw reads and extract unique molecular identifiers, and MiXCR was used to find CDR3 positions. Recombination models were inferred per individual with the repgenHMM and IGoR tools using an EM algorithm. Shared clonotypes were analyzed with the tcR package in R, and sharing was normalized by the product of cloneset sizes. To study raw recombination free of thymic and clonal selection effects, out-of-frame nonproductive sequences were analyzed. Using fastp at Q25 and MiXCR, TCRdb reprocessed the public reads and kept productive beta chains. Rows with a matching CDR3 protein are joined into one entry that keeps the most common DNA and genes. TCRdb's processing, not the authors' own work, is the source of the V and J calls. The sample yields 1.5 million to 2 million distinct CDR3 sequences; under 35% were counted once. More than 0.25% of the sample is taken by the ten largest.

Only healthy Caucasian donors were included. Overall study results and their limits: Recombination models systematically underestimated out-of-frame TCR alpha sharing in monozygotic twins but agreed with sharing between unrelated individuals. Zero-insertion analyses could be partly confounded by invariant T cells such as MAIT and iNKT, though diverse VJ usage argued against such confounding for most clonotypes. Out-of-frame TCR alpha sequences shared between twins showed an excess of low generation-probability sequences compared with coincidental sharing between unrelated individuals. Because the same donors could not be followed over many years, the conclusions relied on cross-sectional statistical analysis. The excess sharing between twins in beta out-of-frame sequences was weaker because fewer shared sequences reduced the signal-to-noise ratio. Abundant cord blood beta clonotypes carried fewer insertions; young adult naive repertoires showed a weaker similar trend, while memory repertoires showed none.

Specimen: cord blood. The rearrangement combines TRBV12-3 or TRBV12-4 with TRBJ2-1, and TRBD2 aligns with 8 junction nucleotides. This receptor was obtained from a newborn girl in good health. The DNA sequence follows: TGTGCCAGCAGTTTTAGGTCGGGAGGGCGGAATGAGCAGTTCTTC. It translates to CASSFRSGGRNEQFF.